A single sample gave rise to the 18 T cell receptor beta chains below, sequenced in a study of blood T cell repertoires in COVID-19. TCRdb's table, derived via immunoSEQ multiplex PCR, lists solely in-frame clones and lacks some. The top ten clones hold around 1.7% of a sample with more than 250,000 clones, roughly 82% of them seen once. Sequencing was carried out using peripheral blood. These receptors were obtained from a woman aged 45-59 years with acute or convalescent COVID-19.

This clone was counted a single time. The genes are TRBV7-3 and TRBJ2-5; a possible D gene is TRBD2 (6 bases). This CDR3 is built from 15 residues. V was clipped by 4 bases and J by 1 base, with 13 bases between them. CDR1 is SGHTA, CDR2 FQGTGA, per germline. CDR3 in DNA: TGTGCCAGCAGCTCCGGGGGTTCCGGCCAAGAGACCCAGTACTTC. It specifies CASSSGGSGQETQYF.

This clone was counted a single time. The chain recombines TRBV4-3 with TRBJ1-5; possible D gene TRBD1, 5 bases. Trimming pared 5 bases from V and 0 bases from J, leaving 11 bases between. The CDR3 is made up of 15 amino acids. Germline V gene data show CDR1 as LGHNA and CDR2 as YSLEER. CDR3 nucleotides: TGCGCCAGCAGCGAACACAGGAATAGCAATCAGCCCCAGCATTTT. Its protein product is CASSEHRNSNQPQHF.

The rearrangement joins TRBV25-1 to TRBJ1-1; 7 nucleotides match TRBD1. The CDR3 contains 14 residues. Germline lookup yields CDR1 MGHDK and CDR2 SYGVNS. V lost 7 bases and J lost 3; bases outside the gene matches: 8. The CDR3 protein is CASTKTDRDTEAFF. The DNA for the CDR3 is TGTGCCAGCACGAAGACCGACAGGGACACTGAAGCTTTCTTT.

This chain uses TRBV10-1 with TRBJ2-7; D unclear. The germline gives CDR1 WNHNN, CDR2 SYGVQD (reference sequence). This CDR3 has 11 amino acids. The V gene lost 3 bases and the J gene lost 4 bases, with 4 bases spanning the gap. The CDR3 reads CASSDPYEQYF. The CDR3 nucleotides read TGCGCCAGCAGTGATCCTTACGAGCAGTACTTC.

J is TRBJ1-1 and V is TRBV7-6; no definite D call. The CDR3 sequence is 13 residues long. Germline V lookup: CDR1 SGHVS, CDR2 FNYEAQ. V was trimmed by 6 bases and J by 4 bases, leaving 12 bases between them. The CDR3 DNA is TGTGCCAGCAGTGTACGGGATCGCACTGAAGCTTTCTTT. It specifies CASSVRDRTEAFF.

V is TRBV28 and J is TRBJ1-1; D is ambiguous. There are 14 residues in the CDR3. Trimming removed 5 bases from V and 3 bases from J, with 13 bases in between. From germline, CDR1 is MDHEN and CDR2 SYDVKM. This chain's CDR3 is CASSPPQAYTEAFF. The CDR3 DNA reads TGTGCCAGCAGTCCCCCGCAGGCTTACACTGAAGCTTTCTTT.

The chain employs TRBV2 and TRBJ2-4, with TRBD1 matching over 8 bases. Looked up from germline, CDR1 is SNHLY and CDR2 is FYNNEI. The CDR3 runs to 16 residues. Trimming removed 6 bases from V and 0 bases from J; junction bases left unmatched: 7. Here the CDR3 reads CASSPRTGLAKNIQYF. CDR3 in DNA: TGTGCCAGCAGCCCTAGGACAGGGTTAGCCAAAAACATTCAGTACTTC.

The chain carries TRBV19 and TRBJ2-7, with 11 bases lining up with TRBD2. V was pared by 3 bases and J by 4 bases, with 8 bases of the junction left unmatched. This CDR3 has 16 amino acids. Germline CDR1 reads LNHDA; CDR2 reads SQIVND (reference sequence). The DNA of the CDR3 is TGTGCCAGTAGTATCGGGCTAGCGGGAGGAAAATACGAGCAGTACTTC. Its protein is CASSIGLAGGKYEQYF.

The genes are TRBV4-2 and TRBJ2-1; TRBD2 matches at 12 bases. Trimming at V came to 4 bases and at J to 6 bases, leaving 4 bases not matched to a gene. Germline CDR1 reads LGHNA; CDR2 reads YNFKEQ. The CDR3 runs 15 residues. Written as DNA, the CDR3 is TGTGCCAGCAGCCCCAGGACTAGCGGGACCAATGAGCAGTTCTTC. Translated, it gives CASSPRTSGTNEQFF.

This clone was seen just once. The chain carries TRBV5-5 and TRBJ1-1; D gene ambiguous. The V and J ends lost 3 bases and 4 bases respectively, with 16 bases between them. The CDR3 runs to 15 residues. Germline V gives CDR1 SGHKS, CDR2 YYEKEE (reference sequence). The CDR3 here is CASSSLSYTPTEAFF. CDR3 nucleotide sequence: TGTGCCAGCAGCTCTCTCTCCTATACCCCCACTGAAGCTTTCTTT.

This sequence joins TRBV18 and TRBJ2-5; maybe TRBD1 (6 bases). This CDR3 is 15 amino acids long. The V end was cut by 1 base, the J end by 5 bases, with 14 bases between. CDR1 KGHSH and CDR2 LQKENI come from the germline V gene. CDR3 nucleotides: TGTGCCAGCTCACCACGCGGCAGGGGCGGGGAGACCCAGTACTTC. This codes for CASSPRGRGGETQYF.

The CDR3 sequence: CASSSDLFSTDTQYF. DNA for the CDR3: TGTGCCAGCAGCTCCGACTTATTTAGCACAGATACGCAGTATTTT. The chain links TRBV7-8 to TRBJ2-3; D gene ambiguous. The germline V gene has CDR1 SGHVS and CDR2 FQNEAQ. The CDR3 extends over 15 amino acids. V was pared by 4 bases and J by 0 bases, with 11 bases between.

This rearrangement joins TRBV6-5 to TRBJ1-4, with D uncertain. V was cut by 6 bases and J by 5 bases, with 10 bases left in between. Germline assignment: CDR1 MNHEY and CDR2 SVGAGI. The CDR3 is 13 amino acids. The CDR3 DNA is TGTGCCAGCAGAGAGGGTGGCAATGAAAAACTGTTTTTT. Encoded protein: CASREGGNEKLFF.

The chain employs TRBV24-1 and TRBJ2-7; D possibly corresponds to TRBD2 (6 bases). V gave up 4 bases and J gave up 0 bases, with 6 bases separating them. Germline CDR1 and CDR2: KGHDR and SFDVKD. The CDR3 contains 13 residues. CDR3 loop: CATSDGGSYEQYF. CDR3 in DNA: TGTGCCACCAGTGACGGGGGCTCCTACGAGCAGTACTTC.

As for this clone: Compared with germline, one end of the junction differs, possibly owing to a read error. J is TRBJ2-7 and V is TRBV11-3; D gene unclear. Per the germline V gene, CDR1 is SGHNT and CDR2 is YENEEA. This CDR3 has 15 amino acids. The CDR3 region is CASSPGIVFSDEQYF. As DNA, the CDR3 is TGTGCCAGCAGCCCCGGTATTGTATTCTCCGACGAGCAGTACTTC.

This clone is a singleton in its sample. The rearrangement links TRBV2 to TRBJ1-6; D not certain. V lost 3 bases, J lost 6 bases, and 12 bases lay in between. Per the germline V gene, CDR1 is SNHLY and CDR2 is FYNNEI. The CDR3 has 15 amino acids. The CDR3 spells CASSELTEGNSPLHF. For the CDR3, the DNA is TGTGCCAGCAGTGAGCTGACTGAGGGTAATTCACCCCTCCACTTT.

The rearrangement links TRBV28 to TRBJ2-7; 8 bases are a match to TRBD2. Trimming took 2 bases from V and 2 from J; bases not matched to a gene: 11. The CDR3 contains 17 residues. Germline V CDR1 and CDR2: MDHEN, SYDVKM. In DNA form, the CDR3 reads TGTGCCAGCAGTTTACTGACTGCGCGGGAGGATCCCTACGAGCAGTACTTC. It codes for CASSLLTAREDPYEQYF.

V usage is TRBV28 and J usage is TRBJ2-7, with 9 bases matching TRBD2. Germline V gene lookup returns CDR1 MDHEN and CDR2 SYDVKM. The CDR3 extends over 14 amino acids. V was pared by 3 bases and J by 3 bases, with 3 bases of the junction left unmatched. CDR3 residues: CASSLGLAFYEQYF. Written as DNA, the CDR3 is TGTGCCAGCAGTTTGGGACTAGCCTTCTACGAGCAGTACTTC.